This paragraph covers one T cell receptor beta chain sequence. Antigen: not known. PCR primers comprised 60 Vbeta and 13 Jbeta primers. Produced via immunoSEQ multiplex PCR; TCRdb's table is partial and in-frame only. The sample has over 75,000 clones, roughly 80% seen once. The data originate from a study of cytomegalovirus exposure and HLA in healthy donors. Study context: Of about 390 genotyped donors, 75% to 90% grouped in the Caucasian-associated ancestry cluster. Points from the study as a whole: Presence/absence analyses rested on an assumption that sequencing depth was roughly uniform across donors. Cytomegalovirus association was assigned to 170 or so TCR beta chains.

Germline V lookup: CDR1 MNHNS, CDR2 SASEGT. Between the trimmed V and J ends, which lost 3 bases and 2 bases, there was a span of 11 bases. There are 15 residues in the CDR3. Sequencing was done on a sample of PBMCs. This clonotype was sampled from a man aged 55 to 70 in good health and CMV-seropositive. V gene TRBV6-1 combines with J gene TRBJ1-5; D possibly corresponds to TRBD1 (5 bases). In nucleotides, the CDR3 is TGTGCCAGCAGTGAGCGGGGGTTGGGCAATCAGCCCCAGCATTTT. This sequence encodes CASSERGLGNQPQHF.